This note documents a single TCR beta chain sequence. The sample belongs to a study of blood T cell repertoires in COVID-19. Measured with immunoSEQ multiplex PCR; TCRdb has only the in-frame clones, and not every one. The top ten clones hold around 13% of a sample with fewer than 150,000 clones, 84% of them seen once. Germline-derived CDR1 and CDR2 are SGDLS and YYNGEE. The CDR3 is 13 amino acids. Deletions cut 7 bases from V and 0 bases from J, with 10 bases between. The sample taken for sequencing was peripheral blood. The rearrangement uses TRBV9 and TRBJ1-2; D unclear. The clonotype comes from a human donor in a cohort sampled during active COVID-19. This CDR3 reads CASRDWTNYGYTF. The CDR3 bases are TGTGCCAGCCGGGATTGGACTAACTATGGCTACACCTTC.